This entry lists 22 T cell receptor beta chains sequenced from one sample in a study of OX40 agonist ivuxolimab in advanced cancers. Repertoires were generated with immunoSEQ multiplex PCR, while TCRdb's copy carries only in-frame clones and drops some. Among roughly 38,000 clones listed, roughly four fifths were seen once. The starting material was CD4+ or CD8+ T cells sorted from blood, obtained in a trial of the OX40 agonist ivuxolimab. The receptors derive from an adult with an advanced solid tumor such as melanoma, head and neck, liver or kidney cancer.

J is TRBJ2-1 and V is TRBV21-1; TRBD2 is the table's D call and was not checked against the DNA. TRBV21-1 is reported as a pseudogene. CDR3 size: 16 residues. The CDR3 DNA is TGTGCCAGCAGCTTACTAGCGGGGGACTCCTACAATGAGCAGTTCTTC. As protein: CASSLLAGDSYNEQFF.

This sequence joins TRBV7-9 and TRBJ2-3; D is perhaps TRBD2 (6 bases). In germline, CDR1 is SEHNR, CDR2 FQNEAQ (reference sequence). This CDR3 is 13 amino acids long. Trimming removed 8 bases at V and 0 bases at J, with 9 bases between. CDR3 protein: CASGGRSTDTQYF. The CDR3 DNA follows: TGTGCCAGCGGGGGGAGGAGCACAGATACGCAGTATTTT.

The chain joins TRBV7-9 to TRBJ2-3; 10 bases agree with TRBD2. The ends lost 3 bases at V and 2 bases at J; junction bases unmatched: 5. This CDR3 is 16 amino acids long. Germline V gene lookup returns CDR1 SEHNR and CDR2 FQNEAQ (reference sequence). In DNA, the CDR3 is TGTGCCAGCAGCTTTAGGACTAGCGGAATCACAGATACGCAGTATTTT. Amino acid sequence: CASSFRTSGITDTQYF.

The chain recombines TRBV28 with TRBJ1-1; D gene unclear. The CDR3 consists of 13 residues. V shed 2 bases and J shed 5 bases, with 9 bases lying between them. Germline CDR1 MDHEN, CDR2 SYDVKM. The CDR3: CASSLAGITEAFF. The CDR3 DNA follows: TGTGCCAGCAGTTTAGCGGGAATTACTGAAGCTTTCTTT.

The CDR3 region has the DNA TGTGCCAGCAGCATCAAGTTCGTCGGGGGCAATCAGCCCCAGCATTTT. It encodes CASSIKFVGGNQPQHF. This chain connects TRBV5-8 to TRBJ1-5; unclear D gene. Per germline, CDR1 SGHTS and CDR2 YDEGEE. Between the trimmed V and J ends, which lost 4 bases and 2 bases, there was a span of 16 bases. The CDR3 runs 16 residues.

The gene calls are TRBV11-2 and TRBJ2-2, with TRBD2 matching 8 bases. This CDR3 is 14 amino acids long. J was trimmed by 5 bases and V by 10 bases; bases with no gene match: 9. CDR1 is SGHAT, CDR2 FQNNGV, per germline. The CDR3 DNA is TGTGCCACCACCGGGACTAGTAATACCGGGGAGCTGTTTTTT. It yields the protein CATTGTSNTGELFF. The full variable domain, completed using reference TRBV11-2 and TRBJ2-2, is EAGVAQSPRYKIIEKRQSVAFWCNPISGHATLYWYQQILGQGPKLLIQFQNNGVVDDSQLPKDRFSAERLKGVDSTLKIQPAKLEDSAVYLCATTGTSNTGELFFGEGSRLTVL.

V is TRBV2 and J is TRBJ2-7; D is uncertain. The CDR3 is 11 residues long. V shed 7 bases and J shed 6 bases, with 10 bases lying between them. The germline V gene encodes CDR1 SNHLY and CDR2 FYNNEI. CDR3 nucleotide sequence: TGTGCCAGCACCACGTTTGGCGAGCAGTACTTC. Its protein product is CASTTFGEQYF. Looking up the rest from reference TRBV2 and TRBJ2-7 gives the full variable domain: EPEVTQTPSHQVTQMGQEVILRCVPISNHLYFYWYRQILGQKVEFLVSFYNNEISEKSEIFDDQFSVERPDGSNFTLKIRSTKLEDSAMYFCASTTFGEQYFGPGTRLTVT.

The gene calls are TRBV6-5 and TRBJ2-1; 8 bases fit TRBD2. Germline values: CDR1 MNHEY, CDR2 SVGAGI. Trimming cost V 6 bases and J 2 bases; bases outside gene matches: 6. CDR3 size: 15 residues. The CDR3 DNA reads TGTGCCAGCAGCCCTACTAGCGGCCCCTACAATGAGCAGTTCTTC. Protein: CASSPTSGPYNEQFF.

The genes are TRBV6-5 and TRBJ2-2; the D gene is possibly TRBD2 (6 bases). CDR3 length: 16 residues. Trimming took off 0 bases at V and 1 base at J, with 9 bases between the two ends. Germline V gene lookup returns CDR1 MNHEY and CDR2 SVGAGI. DNA of the CDR3: TGTGCCAGCAGTTACTCGAATAGCGGGAACACCGGGGAGCTGTTTTTT. Translating gives CASSYSNSGNTGELFF.

This clone has just a few counts. V usage is TRBV29-1 and J usage is TRBJ2-2, with 11 bases lining up with TRBD1. There are 14 residues in the CDR3. V lost 7 bases to trimming and J lost 7 bases; unmatched junction nucleotides: 8. The germline CDR1 and CDR2 sequences are SQVTM and ANQGSEA. CDR3 nucleotides: TGCAGCGCCTTAGGACAGGGGGCTATCGGGGAGCTGTTTTTT. It codes for CSALGQGAIGELFF.

The J gene is TRBJ2-7, the V gene TRBV7-3; D remains ambiguous. V gave up 2 bases and J gave up 6 bases, with 14 bases separating them. The CDR3 is 14 amino acids. CDR1 and CDR2 from the germline V gene are SGHTA and FQGTGA. CDR3 sequence: CASSLDGYGVEQYF. DNA of the CDR3: TGTGCCAGCAGCTTAGATGGGTATGGGGTCGAGCAGTACTTC. Drawing the rest from reference TRBV7-3 and TRBJ2-7, the complete variable domain is GAGVSQTPSNKVTEKGKYVELRCDPISGHTALYWYRQSLGQGPEFLIYFQGTGAADDSGLPNDRFFAVRPEGSVSTLKIQRTERGDSAVYLCASSLDGYGVEQYFGPGTRLTVT.

The chain is built from TRBV30 and TRBJ1-1; 10 nucleotides line up with TRBD1. The CDR3 totals 16 residues. V shed 5 bases and J 5 bases; nucleotides not matched to a gene: 14. CDR1 and CDR2 (germline): GTSNPN, SVGIG (reference sequence). CDR3 residues: CAWLHGQGESSTEAFF. CDR3 in DNA: TGTGCCTGGCTGCACGGACAGGGGGAAAGTAGTACTGAAGCTTTCTTT.

The table lists this clone with a few counts. This chain uses TRBV5-1 with TRBJ2-1; D is possibly TRBD2 (7 bases). The germline V gene has CDR1 SGHRS and CDR2 YFSETQ. This CDR3 contains 15 residues. The germline V and J ends were trimmed by 0 bases and 9 bases, with 16 bases remaining between them. In DNA form, the CDR3 reads TGCGCCAGCAGCTTGGCCAACTGGGGGGGCGGTGAGCAGTTCTTC. The encoded protein is CASSLANWGGGEQFF.

This clone was picked up one time. The same CDR3 can be traced to other DNA sequences in this sample. CDR3 nucleotides: TGTGCCAGCAGCCATCCGGGACAGGGAGTCTACGAGCAGTACTTC. Its translation: CASSHPGQGVYEQYF. J is TRBJ2-7 and V is TRBV7-9; 9 bases fit TRBD1. Per the germline V gene, CDR1 is SEHNR and CDR2 is FQNEAQ (reference sequence). CDR3 size: 15 residues. The junction had 8 bases not matched to a gene; V was cut back by 5 bases and J by 3 bases.

DNA for the CDR3: TGTGCCAGCAGTTTAGGGGCCACGAACACCGGGGAGCTGTTTTTT. It specifies CASSLGATNTGELFF. V usage is TRBV28 and J usage is TRBJ2-2; D possibly corresponds to TRBD1 (5 bases). Trimming removed 2 bases from V and 0 bases from J, with 7 bases in between. CDR1 MDHEN and CDR2 SYDVKM come from the germline V gene. The CDR3 totals 15 residues. The full variable domain, in which reference TRBV28 and TRBJ2-2 provide the parts outside the CDR3, is DVKVTQSSRYLVKRTGEKVFLECVQDMDHENMFWYRQDPGLGLRLIYFSYDVKMKEKGDIPEGYSVSREKKERFSLILESASTNQTSMYLCASSLGATNTGELFFGEGSRLTVL.

In its sample, this clone was seen once. V usage is TRBV7-3 and J usage is TRBJ2-3, with 8 bases that match TRBD2. V lost 0 bases and J lost 1; bases outside the gene matches: 0. Germline V gene lookup returns CDR1 SGHTA and CDR2 FQGTGA. The length of the CDR3 is 15 residues. CDR3: CASSLTSGGTDTQYF. The DNA of the CDR3 is TGTGCCAGCAGCTTAACTAGCGGGGGCACAGATACGCAGTATTTT.

CDR3 loop: CASTEPGKWMNTGELFF. Written as DNA, the CDR3 is TGTGCCAGCACCGAACCGGGAAAATGGATGAACACCGGGGAGCTGTTTTTT. The chain combines TRBV28 with TRBJ2-2; possibly TRBD2 for D (5 bases). Trimming removed 7 bases from V and 1 base from J, with 19 bases in between. Germline V gives CDR1 MDHEN, CDR2 SYDVKM. The CDR3 consists of 17 residues.

This clone has only one observation. The rearrangement joins TRBV27 to TRBJ2-7; perhaps TRBD2 as D (6 bases). The germline V and J ends were trimmed by 6 bases and 0 bases, with 12 bases remaining between them. The CDR3 totals 14 residues. Germline values: CDR1 MNHEY, CDR2 SMNVEV (reference sequence). CDR3 DNA: TGTGCCAGCAGGCTAGCGCGTTACTCCTACGAGCAGTACTTC. Translated, it gives CASRLARYSYEQYF.

The chain is built from TRBV2 and TRBJ1-4, with D possibly TRBD1 on 6 matching bases. Germline V gene lookup returns CDR1 SNHLY and CDR2 FYNNEI. The CDR3 is 12 amino acids. The CDR3 reads CGEGGANEKLFF. In nucleotides, the CDR3 is TGTGGCGAGGGGGGCGCAAATGAAAAACTGTTTTTT.

The chain uses TRBV11-1 and TRBJ2-7; D ambiguous. This CDR3 comprises 13 residues. V shed 2 bases and J shed 4 bases, with 9 bases lying between them. Germline CDR1 SGHAT, CDR2 FQDESV (reference sequence). CDR3 sequence reads: CASSLNRRYEQYF. The CDR3, as DNA: TGTGCCAGCAGCTTAAACAGAAGGTACGAGCAGTACTTC.

This clone was observed a few times. This sequence joins TRBV9 and TRBJ2-7; D tentatively fits TRBD1 or TRBD2 (5 bases each). From germline, CDR1 is SGDLS and CDR2 YYNGEE. The CDR3 length is 15 residues. With 0 bases removed from V and 2 bases from J, the gap between germline ends came to 12 bases. The CDR3 sequence is CASSVGWDVAYEQYF. The CDR3 DNA reads TGTGCCAGCAGCGTAGGTTGGGACGTTGCCTACGAGCAGTACTTC.

This clone was seen more than once but under ten times. V is TRBV29-1 and J is TRBJ1-2; a possible D gene is TRBD1 (5 bases). The germline V gene has CDR1 SQVTM and CDR2 ANQGSEA. The CDR3 runs 12 residues. V was pared by 4 bases and J by 7 bases, with 13 bases between. The CDR3 loop is CSVGDWSLGYTF. The CDR3 DNA sequence: TGCAGCGTTGGGGACTGGTCTCTTGGCTACACCTTC.